This is a list of T cell receptor beta chains from one sample in a study of early T cells in non-severe SARS-CoV-2 infection. One entry per CDR3 protein, called by TCRdb with MiXCR from the 5' RACE reads. The repertoire has more than 20,000 distinct CDR3 sequences, roughly 4% of them found once; the top ten carry over 1.1%. The sequenced material came from whole blood. The receptors stem from an adult who was a healthcare worker with PCR-confirmed SARS-CoV-2 infection or an uninfected control (not recorded which). The CDR3 runs from the conserved cysteine through the conserved F or W. D genes are given only for firm matches. Only some rows state a clone size, as once, few, many or a class for expanded clones.

TRBJ2-3 | TRBV12-3/TRBV12-4 | medium-sized | 15 | - | TGTGCCAGCAGTCCCGGTTGGGGGGGCACAGATACGCAGTATTTT | CASSPGWGGTDTQYF
TRBJ2-2 | TRBV9 | medium-sized | 14 | - | TGTGCCAGCAGCGTAGTACGGGTTGGCGGGGAGCTGTTTTTT | CASSVVRVGGELFF
TRBJ2-7 | TRBV12-3/TRBV12-4 | few | 15 | - | TGTGCCAGCAGCCAGGGCAGGTCAATCTCCTACGAGCAGTACTTC | CASSQGRSISYEQYF
TRBJ2-1 | TRBV28 | many | 15 | - | TGTGCCAGCAGTTTGGGGACACCTATCGTCGGTGAGCAGTTCTTC | CASSLGTPIVGEQFF
TRBJ1-2 | TRBV6-6 | - | 13 | TRBD1 | TGTGCCAGCAGCCATGACAGGGACTATGGCTACACCTTC | CASSHDRDYGYTF
TRBJ2-5 | TRBV10-3 | many | 15 | TRBD2 | TGTGCCATCAGTGATTCGCGGGGGGGCCAAGAGACCCAGTACTTC | CAISDSRGGQETQYF
TRBJ1-2 | TRBV20-1 | medium-sized | 12 | - | TGCAGTGCCGTATCGGACAACTATGGCTACACCTTC | CSAVSDNYGYTF
TRBJ2-1 | TRBV3-1 | few | 15 | - | TGTGCCAGCAGCCAAGATACGGGCTCCTACAATGAGCAGTTCTTC | CASSQDTGSYNEQFF
TRBJ1-2 | TRBV20-1 | many | 12 | - | TGCAGTGCCACGGCGGTGGACTATGGCTACACCTTC | CSATAVDYGYTF
TRBJ2-2 | TRBV11-3 | many | 13 | - | TGTGCCAGCAGCTTAGGTGGCACCGGGGAGCTGTTTTTT | CASSLGGTGELFF
TRBJ1-1 | TRBV7-8 | many | 14 | TRBD1 | TGTGCCAGCAGCTCAGACAGGGGTTACACTGAAGCTTTCTTT | CASSSDRGYTEAFF
TRBJ2-1 | TRBV7-6 | many | 14 | - | TGTGCCAGCAGCTTAAGGGACGGCGACAATGAGCAGTTCTTC | CASSLRDGDNEQFF
TRBJ2-1 | TRBV30 | medium-sized | 12 | - | TGTGCCTGGAGCCCAGACATTACCGAGCAGTTCTTC | CAWSPDITEQFF
TRBJ2-5 | TRBV3-1 | many | 16 | - | TGTGCCAGCAGCCAAGATTTGGCGTCTCAGAGAGAGACCCAGTACTTC | CASSQDLASQRETQYF
TRBJ1-5 | TRBV7-9 | many | 12 | - | TGTGCCAGCAGCTTTGGGGATCAGCCCCAGCATTTT | CASSFGDQPQHF
TRBJ2-1 | TRBV20-1 | - | 10 | TRBD2 | TGCAGTGCTGAAGCGGGGGAGCAGTTCTTC | CSAEAGEQFF
TRBJ2-7 | TRBV11-3 | many | 13 | - | TGTGCCAGCAGCTTTAGTCGGGCGGGCGAGCAGTACTTC | CASSFSRAGEQYF
TRBJ1-1 | TRBV9 | - | 14 | - | TGTGCCAGCAGCGTAGAAATAGGGAACACTGAAGCTTTCTTT | CASSVEIGNTEAFF
TRBJ2-5 | TRBV5-8 | medium-sized | 11 | - | TGTGCCAGCAGTCTCCAAGAGACCCAGTACTTC | CASSLQETQYF
TRBJ2-1 | TRBV30 | medium-sized | 16 | TRBD2 | TGTGCCTGGAGCCTAGGCCCTAGCGGGGCCTACAATGAGCAGTTCTTC | CAWSLGPSGAYNEQFF
TRBJ2-7 | TRBV5-4 | many | 14 | - | TGTGCCAGCAGCCTCATGGGGGTGACTAACGAGCAGTACTTC | CASSLMGVTNEQYF
TRBJ1-6 | TRBV11-2 | many | 12 | - | TGTGCCAGCACCAAAGGGAATTCACCCCTCCACTTT | CASTKGNSPLHF
TRBJ1-2 | TRBV14 | medium-sized | 12 | - | TGTGCCAGCAGCCAAGATTGGGTTGGCTACACCTTC | CASSQDWVGYTF
TRBJ1-5 | TRBV6-2/TRBV6-3 | many | 14 | TRBD1 | TGTGCCAGCAGCGATGGACAGGGCAATCAGCCCCAGCATTTT | CASSDGQGNQPQHF
TRBJ2-1 | TRBV9 | many | 14 | - | TGTGCCAGCAGCGTCAAGGGGGAATACAATGAGCAGTTCTTC | CASSVKGEYNEQFF
TRBJ1-4 | TRBV15 | many | 15 | - | TGTGCCACCAGCAGAGATCGGGGGAAAGGTGAAAAACTGTTTTTT | CATSRDRGKGEKLFF
TRBJ2-3 | TRBV15 | few | 16 | - | TGTGCCACCAGCAGAGATAACACAGGGAGGACGGTTACGCAGTATTTT | CATSRDNTGRTVTQYF
TRBJ2-3 | TRBV28 | many | 13 | TRBD2 | TGTGCCAGCCAAAGCGGGGGCACAGATACGCAGTATTTT | CASQSGGTDTQYF
TRBJ2-1 | TRBV5-1 | many | 15 | TRBD2 | TGCGCCAGCAGCTTGTTGAGCGGGGACTACAATGAGCAGTTCTTC | CASSLLSGDYNEQFF
TRBJ2-7 | TRBV25-1 | many | 19 | TRBD1 | TGTGCCAGCAGTGACCCGACAGGGGGACGCCAAAAGCAAAAACACGAGCAGTACTTC | CASSDPTGGRQKQKHEQYF
TRBJ2-5 | TRBV11-2 | medium-sized | 16 | - | TGTGCCAGCAGCTTTTGGGGCAACCTGTACCAAGAGACCCAGTACTTC | CASSFWGNLYQETQYF
TRBJ1-5 | TRBV6-2/TRBV6-3 | many | 13 | TRBD1 | TGTGCCAGCACGGAGGGGGCTTGGCAGCCCCAGCATTTT | CASTEGAWQPQHF
TRBJ2-7 | TRBV20-1 | many | 13 | - | TGCAGTGCTAACCGGGAAGGCACCTACGAGCAGTACTTC | CSANREGTYEQYF
TRBJ1-1 | TRBV7-9 | many | 14 | - | TGTGCCAGCAGCTTAGGGCCGCAGAACACTGAAGCTTTCTTT | CASSLGPQNTEAFF
TRBJ2-3 | TRBV20-1 | many | 12 | - | TGCAGTGCTAGACGTACCGGCGGTACGCAGTATTTT | CSARRTGGTQYF
TRBJ2-3 | TRBV19 | many | 16 | TRBD2 | TGTGCCAGTAGTATCCGGACTAGCGGATACACAGATACGCAGTATTTT | CASSIRTSGYTDTQYF
TRBJ2-5 | TRBV6-5 | many | 13 | - | TGTGCCAGCAAGGGACCTCGGGGAGAGACCCAGTACTTC | CASKGPRGETQYF
TRBJ1-6 | TRBV7-9 | - | 14 | TRBD1 | TGTGCCAGCAGCATAGGGACAGAGGGTTCACCCCTCCACTTT | CASSIGTEGSPLHF
TRBJ2-5 | TRBV19 | many | 15 | TRBD1 | TGTGCCAGTAGCCAGGGACAGGGGTGGCGAGAGACCCAGTACTTC | CASSQGQGWRETQYF
TRBJ1-1 | TRBV29-1 | many | 11 | TRBD1 | TGCAGCGTGACAGGGGTGGGTGAAGCTTTCTTT | CSVTGVGEAFF
TRBJ1-1 | TRBV7-2 | many | 12 | - | TGTGCCAGCAGCTCGCAGGGAACTGAAGCTTTCTTT | CASSSQGTEAFF
TRBJ1-1 | TRBV12-5 | many | 11 | - | TGTGCTAGTGGTCCAAACACTGAAGCTTTCTTT | CASGPNTEAFF
TRBJ2-7 | TRBV18 | many | 16 | TRBD1 | TGTGCCAGCTCACGCGAACCAGGGGGAAGCTCCTACGAGCAGTACTTC | CASSREPGGSSYEQYF
TRBJ2-7 | TRBV5-1 | - | 14 | - | TGCGCCAGCAGCCTCCCCGGGGGTGCCTACGAGCAGTACTTC | CASSLPGGAYEQYF
TRBJ2-7 | TRBV20-1 | many | 18 | TRBD1 | TGCAGTGCTAGAGCCCCATCCAGCGGGACAGGGTTAGGCTACGAGCAGTACTTC | CSARAPSSGTGLGYEQYF
TRBJ1-2 | TRBV12-5 | many | 14 | - | TGTGCTAGTGCCGAATCAGACCGCTACTATGGCTACACCTTC | CASAESDRYYGYTF
TRBJ2-3 | TRBV12-3/TRBV12-4 | many | 11 | - | TGTGCCAGCAGTTTTCGAGATACGCAGTATTTT | CASSFRDTQYF
TRBJ2-5 | TRBV7-3 | many | 15 | TRBD1 | TGTGCCAGCAGCTACGGACAGGGCACACAAGAGACCCAGTACTTC | CASSYGQGTQETQYF
TRBJ2-7 | TRBV4-3 | many | 13 | - | TGCGCCAGCAGCCAAGTACCCACAGGCGGGCAGTACTTC | CASSQVPTGGQYF
TRBJ2-7 | TRBV27 | many | 13 | - | TGTGCCAGCAGCTCCGGCCCGGCCTACGAGCAGTACTTC | CASSSGPAYEQYF
TRBJ1-5 | TRBV6-6 | - | 15 | - | TGTGCCAGCAGTTATGGCAGGGAGGACAATCAGCCCCAGCATTTT | CASSYGREDNQPQHF
TRBJ2-7 | TRBV7-8 | once | 14 | - | TGTGCCAGCAGTCGCAACCACAGGGACTACGAGCAGTACTTC | CASSRNHRDYEQYF
TRBJ1-1 | TRBV10-1 | many | 13 | TRBD1 | TGCGCCAGTCAGGCGAGAGGGGGCTCTGAAGCTTTCTTT | CASQARGGSEAFF
TRBJ1-6 | TRBV7-2 | many | 15 | TRBD1 | TGTGCCAGCAGCTTAGCCGGGACAGCAAATTCACCCCTCCACTTT | CASSLAGTANSPLHF